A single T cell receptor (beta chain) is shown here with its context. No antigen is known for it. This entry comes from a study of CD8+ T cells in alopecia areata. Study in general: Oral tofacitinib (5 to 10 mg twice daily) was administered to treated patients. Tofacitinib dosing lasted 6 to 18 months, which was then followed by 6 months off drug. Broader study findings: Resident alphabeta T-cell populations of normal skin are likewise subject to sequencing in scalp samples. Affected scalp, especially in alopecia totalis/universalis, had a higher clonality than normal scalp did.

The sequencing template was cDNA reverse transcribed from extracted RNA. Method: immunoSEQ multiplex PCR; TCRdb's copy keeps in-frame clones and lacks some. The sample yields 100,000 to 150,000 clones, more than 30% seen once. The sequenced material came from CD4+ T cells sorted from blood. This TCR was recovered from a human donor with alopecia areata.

CDR3 in amino acids: CASSSGNSGANVLTF. CDR3 bases: TGCGCCAGCAGCTCGGGGAACTCTGGGGCCAACGTCCTGACTTTC. The chain employs TRBV5-1 and TRBJ2-6; a possible D gene is TRBD2 (5 bases). Germline CDR1 SGHRS, CDR2 YFSETQ. V was pared by 3 bases and J by 0 bases, with 7 bases between. The CDR3 is 15 residues long.